The T cell receptor (beta chain) under discussion was sequenced for a study of blood T cells in healthy people across ages. Overall study: Capture via template switching afforded approximately one barcoded beta molecule per two T cells. Broader study findings: Donors of long life had a larger count of naive CD4+ cells and greater diversity than aged donors. Per million T cells, TCR beta diversity dropped roughly linearly as age increased.

This clonotype has just a few counts. Its specificity is not known. Through a sample-barcoded 5' primer and a J-beta primer mix, a second PCR was run for roughly 6 to 11 cycles. Each CDR3 protein is one row after TCRdb ran MiXCR on the 5' RACE reads. The sample records some 700,000 distinct CDR3 sequences, approximately 22% being singletons. Per sample, extraction of total RNA gave at least 5.5 micrograms in every case. Specimen: blood. The receptor's source is a man between 65 and 85 years old in good health.

The CDR3 DNA reads TGCGCCAGCAGCGCGACAGGGGATCCCAATCAGCCCCAGCATTTT. As protein: CASSATGDPNQPQHF. J is TRBJ1-5 and V is TRBV4-1; 8 nucleotides agree with TRBD1. Per germline, CDR1 MGHRA and CDR2 YSYEKL. The CDR3 is 15 amino acids. V was pared by 5 bases and J by 3 bases, with 6 bases of the junction left unmatched.